Presented here are 13 T cell receptor beta chains from one specimen sequenced in a study of Tregs in tolerant kidney transplant recipients. Recipients received nonmyeloablative bone marrow transplants from related graft donors, with transient mixed chimerism. Produced via immunoSEQ multiplex PCR; TCRdb's table is partial and in-frame only. The sample comprises around 86,000 clones, roughly nine tenths of which are singletons, and approximately 1.4% rests with the top ten. Sequenced material: CD4+ T cells from blood (PBMCs), taken 24 months after the transplant. These receptors all come from a human patient who received a combined kidney and bone marrow transplant. Among the T cells, some may be from the graft donor.

The chain couples TRBV5-4 to TRBJ2-5, with 7 positions matching TRBD2. Trimming cost V 5 bases and J 5 bases; bases outside gene matches: 6. Germline loops: CDR1 SGHNT, CDR2 YYREEE (reference sequence). This CDR3 spans 13 amino acids. CDR3 in amino acids: CASSKSGAETQYF. CDR3 nucleotide sequence: TGTGCCAGCAGTAAAAGCGGGGCGGAGACCCAGTACTTC.

The CDR3 sequence: CASRSSGGRYEQYF. Here the CDR3 DNA reads TGTGCCAGCAGATCTAGCGGGGGGCGCTACGAGCAGTACTTC. The rearrangement joins TRBV28 to TRBJ2-7, with 11 bases lining up with TRBD2. The CDR3 has 14 residues. J gave up 3 bases and V 6 bases, and 4 bases lay outside the gene matches. Germline lookup yields CDR1 MDHEN and CDR2 SYDVKM. Together with reference TRBV28 and TRBJ2-7, the CDR3 gives the full variable domain: DVKVTQSSRYLVKRTGEKVFLECVQDMDHENMFWYRQDPGLGLRLIYFSYDVKMKEKGDIPEGYSVSREKKERFSLILESASTNQTSMYLCASRSSGGRYEQYFGPGTRLTVT.

The chain uses TRBV7-2 and TRBJ1-3; D may be TRBD1 (6 bases). CDR3 length: 17 amino acids. Trimming pared 5 bases from V and 0 bases from J, leaving 17 bases between. CDR1 and CDR2 from the germline V gene are SGHTA and FQGNSA. The CDR3 loop reads CASSLSPDRYSGNTIYF. In DNA, the CDR3 is TGTGCCAGCAGCCTTAGCCCAGACAGGTACTCTGGAAACACCATATATTTT.

This sequence joins TRBV10-3 and TRBJ2-3; D is unclear. The V gene lost 5 bases and the J gene lost 1 base, with 16 bases spanning the gap. Per the germline V gene, CDR1 is ENHRY and CDR2 is SYGVKD. The CDR3 runs to 16 residues. The CDR3 DNA reads TGTGCCATCAGTTCCCTGCTTAGATCGGGCACAGATACGCAGTATTTT. Its protein is CAISSLLRSGTDTQYF.

The chain links TRBV14 to TRBJ2-4; 7 nucleotides line up with TRBD1. CDR1 SGHDN and CDR2 FVKESK come from the germline V gene. The trim removed 4 bases at V and 0 bases at J, leaving 6 bases unmatched. This CDR3 has 16 amino acids. CDR3 sequence: CASSRTQGLAKNIQYF. The CDR3 DNA is TGTGCCAGCAGCCGCACACAGGGGTTAGCCAAAAACATTCAGTACTTC.

This rearrangement joins TRBV7-2 to TRBJ1-2; D is possibly TRBD1 (6 bases). Germline CDR1 SGHTA, CDR2 FQGNSA. Trimming took 1 base from V and 7 from J, leaving 13 bases between them. This CDR3 has 14 amino acids. This chain's CDR3 is CASSLGGTQGGYTF. As DNA, the CDR3 is TGTGCCAGCAGCTTAGGGGGAACACAGGGTGGCTACACCTTC.

This clone was seen only once. J is TRBJ2-7 and V is TRBV2; 9 bases are shared with TRBD2. Germline V gene lookup returns CDR1 SNHLY and CDR2 FYNNEI. The J segment lost 2 bases and the V segment lost 7 bases, leaving 6 bases of the junction unmatched. The CDR3 spans 14 residues. The CDR3 spells CASKETSGTYEQYF. CDR3 nucleotides: TGTGCCAGCAAGGAGACTAGCGGTACCTACGAGCAGTACTTC.

This clone appeared a single time. The J gene is TRBJ1-2, the V gene TRBV28, with TRBD1 matching 8 bases. V shed 5 bases, J shed 2 bases, and the junction held 7 bases outside the gene matches. The CDR3 loop spans 15 amino acids. CDR1 is MDHEN and CDR2 is SYDVKM in the germline V gene. In nucleotides, the CDR3 is TGTGCCAGCAGTCCCCGGACAGGGCTGAACTATGGCTACACCTTC. Protein product: CASSPRTGLNYGYTF.

The chain links TRBV30 to TRBJ2-1; 10 bases are a match to TRBD2. Germline trimming cut 1 base from V and 3 bases from J; bases unmatched to any gene: 9. The CDR3 is 17 residues long. Germline loops: CDR1 GTSNPN, CDR2 SVGIG (reference sequence). The CDR3 nucleotides read TGTGCCTGGAGTGATTTGGGACTAGCGACGAACTACAATGAGCAGTTCTTC. It specifies CAWSDLGLATNYNEQFF. Full variable domain (remainder filled in from reference TRBV30 and TRBJ2-1): SQTIHQWPATLVQPVGSPLSLECTVEGTSNPNLYWYRQAAGRGLQLLFYSVGIGQISSEVPQNLSASRPQDRQFILSSKKLLLSDSGFYLCAWSDLGLATNYNEQFFGPGTRLTVL.

The V gene is TRBV7-2, the J gene TRBJ2-5, with D perhaps matching TRBD1 or TRBD2 (6 bases each). The end of the DNA is better explained by TRBJ2-7, so the J call may be wrong. The CDR3 has 15 residues. The germline V gene has CDR1 SGHTA and CDR2 FQGNSA. This chain's CDR3 is CASSLGGPEPYEQYF. The CDR3, as DNA: TGTGCCAGCAGCCTAGGGGGGCCCGAGCCCTACGAGCAGTACTTC.

In DNA form, the CDR3 reads TGTGCCAGCAGTTTACCGGACAGGGACAATCAGCCCCAGCATTTT. It translates to CASSLPDRDNQPQHF. This chain joins TRBV27 and TRBJ1-5; 8 positions agree with TRBD1. V was pared by 2 bases and J by 3 bases, with 3 bases of the junction left unmatched. CDR3 length: 15 amino acids. The V gene's germline CDR1 is MNHEY and CDR2 SMNVEV (reference sequence).

The chain combines TRBV5-1 with TRBJ2-3; D is possibly TRBD1 (5 bases). From germline, CDR1 is SGHRS and CDR2 YFSETQ. This CDR3 region has 15 residues. V shed 0 bases and J shed 3 bases, with 11 bases lying between them. CDR3 in DNA: TGCGCCAGCAGCTTGGCAATCAGGGTTACAGATACGCAGTATTTT. This translates into CASSLAIRVTDTQYF.

The chain couples TRBV10-3 to TRBJ1-1; D may be TRBD1 (6 bases). This CDR3 has 13 residues. Looked up from germline, CDR1 is ENHRY and CDR2 is SYGVKD. V lost 6 bases, J lost 1 base, and 9 bases lay in between. CDR3 DNA sequence: TGTGCCATCAGCCCACAGGGGAACACTGAAGCTTTCTTT. Protein product: CAISPQGNTEAFF.